By sample share, the clone carrying this T cell receptor (beta chain) is medium-sized. What it binds is unknown. This sample's time point: sample taken at primary tumor resection. The donors were 72 patients with non-small cell lung cancer that was early-stage and untreated. Sequencing of whole RNA from tumor, nontumor lung or frozen PBMC involved no sorting. There are 13 residues in the CDR3. V lost 4 bases to trimming and J lost 0 bases, with 7 bases between them. The V gene's germline CDR1 is SEHNR and CDR2 FQNEAQ (reference sequence). The data derive from a study of spatial heterogeneity in lung cancer. Study in general: There was a strong correlation between the counts of TCR transcripts measured in tumor regions and a T cell transcriptional module score that was calculated from matched bulk RNA-seq.

One entry per CDR3 protein, called by TCRdb with MiXCR from the 5' RACE reads. The table lists 8,000 or so distinct CDR3 sequences, roughly 6.4% of them singletons. Findings and limits, study-wide: Tracking of tumor mutation counts was seen in expanded intratumoral alpha and beta TCR counts. Estimated coverage of tumor T cells was about 7% for alpha and 11% to 15% for beta chains.

This chain joins TRBV7-9 and TRBJ2-7; D gene ambiguous. This specimen was lung tumor tissue, taken at surgery. This clonotype originated in a male donor with early-stage non-small cell lung cancer. The CDR3, as DNA: TGTGCCAGCAGCTGGATCAACTCCTACGAGCAGTACTTC. It specifies CASSWINSYEQYF.